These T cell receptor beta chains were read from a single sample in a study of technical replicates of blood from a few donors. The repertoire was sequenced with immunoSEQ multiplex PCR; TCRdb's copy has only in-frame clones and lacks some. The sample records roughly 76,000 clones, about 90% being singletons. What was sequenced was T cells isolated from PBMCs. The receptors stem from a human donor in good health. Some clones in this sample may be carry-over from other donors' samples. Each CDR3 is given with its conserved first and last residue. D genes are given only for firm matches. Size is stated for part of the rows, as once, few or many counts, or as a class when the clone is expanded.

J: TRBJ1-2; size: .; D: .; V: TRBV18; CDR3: CASSPPYGEGYGYTF; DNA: TGTGCCAGCTCACCACCTTACGGGGAAGGCTATGGCTACACCTTC
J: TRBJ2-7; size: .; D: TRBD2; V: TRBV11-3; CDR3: CASSLWGPGEGSYEQYF; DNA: TGTGCCAGCAGCTTATGGGGACCGGGGGAGGGTTCCTACGAGCAGTACTTC
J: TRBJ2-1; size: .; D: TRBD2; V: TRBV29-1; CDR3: CSVEVAGGSNEQFF; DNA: TGCAGCGTTGAAGTAGCGGGAGGGTCCAATGAGCAGTTCTTC
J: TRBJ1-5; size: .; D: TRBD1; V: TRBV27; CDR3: CASSLRTGGSNQPQHF; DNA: TGTGCCAGCAGTTTAAGGACAGGGGGTAGCAATCAGCCCCAGCATTTT
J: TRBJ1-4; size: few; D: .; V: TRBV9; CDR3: CASSAEGGAREKLFF; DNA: TGTGCCAGCAGCGCGGAAGGGGGGGCCCGGGAAAAACTGTTTTTT
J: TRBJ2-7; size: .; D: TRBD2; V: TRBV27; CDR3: CASRLAGDPYEQYF; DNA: TGTGCCAGCAGACTAGCGGGAGACCCCTACGAGCAGTACTTC
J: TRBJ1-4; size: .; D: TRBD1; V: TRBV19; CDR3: CASSVQGALGSEKLFF; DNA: TGTGCCAGTAGCGTACAGGGGGCGCTGGGCAGCGAAAAACTGTTTTTT
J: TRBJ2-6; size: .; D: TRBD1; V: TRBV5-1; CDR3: CASSLPWTGALSGANVLTF; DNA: TGCGCCAGCAGCTTGCCCTGGACAGGGGCCCTCTCTGGGGCCAACGTCCTGACTTTC
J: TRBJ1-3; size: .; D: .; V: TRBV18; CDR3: CASSSMSTTAGTSGNTIYF; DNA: TGTGCCAGCTCATCTATGTCCACGACAGCGGGTACTTCTGGAAACACCATATATTTT
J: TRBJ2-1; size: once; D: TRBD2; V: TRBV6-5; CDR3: CASRRPSGRENEQFF; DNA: TGTGCCAGCAGGCGGCCTAGCGGGAGAGAAAATGAGCAGTTCTTC
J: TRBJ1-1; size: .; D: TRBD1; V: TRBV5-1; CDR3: CASSLRTGEAFF; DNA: TGCGCCAGCAGCTTGCGGACAGGCGAAGCTTTCTTT
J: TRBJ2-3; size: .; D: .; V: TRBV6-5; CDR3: CASRFSQLITDTQYF; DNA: TGTGCCAGCAGATTTAGCCAATTGATCACAGATACGCAGTATTTT
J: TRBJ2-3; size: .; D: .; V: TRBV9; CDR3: CASSDSMSFSTDTQYF; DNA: TGTGCCAGCAGCGACTCTATGTCCTTTAGCACAGATACGCAGTATTTT
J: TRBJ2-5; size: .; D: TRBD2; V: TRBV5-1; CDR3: CASSPGTSGSFGETQYF; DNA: TGCGCCAGCAGTCCTGGGACTAGCGGGAGTTTCGGAGAGACCCAGTACTTC
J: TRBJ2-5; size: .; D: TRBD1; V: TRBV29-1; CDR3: CSVGITGEETQYF; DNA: TGCAGCGTCGGGATTACAGGGGAAGAGACCCAGTACTTC
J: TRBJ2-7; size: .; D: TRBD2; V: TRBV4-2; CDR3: CASSRGTSAAYEQYF; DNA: TGTGCCAGCAGCCGCGGGACTAGCGCCGCCTACGAGCAGTACTTC
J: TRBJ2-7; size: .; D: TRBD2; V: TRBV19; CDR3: CASSIGTTAGGGEQYF; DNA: TGTGCCAGTAGTATAGGCACTACGGCGGGAGGTGGCGAGCAGTACTTC
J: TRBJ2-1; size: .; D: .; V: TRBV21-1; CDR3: CASSKSAGPKQFF; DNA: TGTGCCAGCAGCAAAAGTGCGGGGCCTAAGCAGTTCTTC
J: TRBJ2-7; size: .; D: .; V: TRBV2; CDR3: CTSSREKGSYEQYF; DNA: TGTACCAGCAGTCGGGAAAAGGGCTCCTACGAGCAGTACTTC
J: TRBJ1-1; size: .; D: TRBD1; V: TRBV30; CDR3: CACQGQGNTEAFF; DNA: TGTGCCTGCCAGGGACAGGGTAACACTGAAGCTTTCTTT
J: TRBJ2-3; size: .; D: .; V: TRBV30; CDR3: CAWYYVPDTQYF; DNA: TGTGCCTGGTACTATGTACCAGATACGCAGTATTTT
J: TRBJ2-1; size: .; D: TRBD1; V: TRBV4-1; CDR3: CASSPTGNEQFF; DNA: TGCGCCAGCAGCCCGACAGGGAATGAGCAGTTCTTC
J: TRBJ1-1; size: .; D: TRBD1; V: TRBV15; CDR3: CATSSFTSGQGVEAFF; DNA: TGTGCCACCAGCAGTTTCACGTCAGGACAGGGAGTTGAAGCTTTCTTT
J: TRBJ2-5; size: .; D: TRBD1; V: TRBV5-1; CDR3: CASSADRVETQYF; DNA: TGCGCCAGCAGCGCGGACAGGGTAGAGACCCAGTACTTC
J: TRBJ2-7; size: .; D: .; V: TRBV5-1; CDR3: CASSLYAGAPGEYEQYF; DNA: TGCGCCAGCAGCTTGTATGCGGGAGCGCCAGGGGAGTACGAGCAGTACTTC
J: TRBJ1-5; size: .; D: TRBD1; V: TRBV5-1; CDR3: CASSHTGGQPQHF; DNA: TGCGCCAGCAGCCACACAGGGGGCCAGCCCCAGCATTTT
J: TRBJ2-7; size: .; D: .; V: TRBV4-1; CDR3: CASSPFAAGGTDEQYF; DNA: TGCGCCAGCAGCCCCTTTGCGGCAGGGGGGACGGACGAGCAGTACTTC
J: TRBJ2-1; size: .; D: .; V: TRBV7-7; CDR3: CASSSSSNEQFF; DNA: TGTGCTAGCAGCTCTTCTAGCAATGAGCAGTTCTTC
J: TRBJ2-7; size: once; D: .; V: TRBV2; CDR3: CASSISNSYEQYF; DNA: TGTGCCAGCTCTATCTCAAACTCCTACGAGCAGTACTTC
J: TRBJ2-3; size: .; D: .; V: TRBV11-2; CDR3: CASSLLAVGTDTQYF; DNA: TGTGCCAGCAGCTTACTAGCAGTTGGCACAGATACGCAGTATTTT
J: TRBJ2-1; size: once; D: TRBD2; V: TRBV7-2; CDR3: CASSSATSGSVFF; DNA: TGTGCCAGCAGCTCCGCCACTAGCGGGAGTGTGTTCTTC
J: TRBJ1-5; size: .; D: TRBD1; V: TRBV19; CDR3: CASSMGDRAHNQPQHF; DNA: TGTGCCAGTAGTATGGGGGACAGAGCCCACAATCAGCCCCAGCATTTT
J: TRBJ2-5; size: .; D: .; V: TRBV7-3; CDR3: CASSLLGGPETQYF; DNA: TGTGCCAGCAGCTTACTGGGGGGGCCGGAGACCCAGTACTTC
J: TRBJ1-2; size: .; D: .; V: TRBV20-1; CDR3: CSARDGAGYTF; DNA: TGCAGTGCTAGAGATGGGGCAGGCTACACCTTC